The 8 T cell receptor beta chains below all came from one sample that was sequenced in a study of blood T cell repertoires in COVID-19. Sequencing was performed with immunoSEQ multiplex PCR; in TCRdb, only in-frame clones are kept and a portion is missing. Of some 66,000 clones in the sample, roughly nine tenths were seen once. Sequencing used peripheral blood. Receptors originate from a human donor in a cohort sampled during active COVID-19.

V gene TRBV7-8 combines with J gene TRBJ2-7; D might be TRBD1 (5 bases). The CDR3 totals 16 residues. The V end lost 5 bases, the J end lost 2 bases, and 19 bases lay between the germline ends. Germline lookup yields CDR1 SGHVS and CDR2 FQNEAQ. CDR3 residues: CASSRLRQDSPYEQYF. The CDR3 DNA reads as TGTGCCAGCAGCCGTTTAAGGCAAGACAGTCCCTACGAGCAGTACTTC.

DNA of the CDR3: TGTGCCAGCAGCTTGCTACTACTCCAAGAGACCCAGTACTTC. It translates to CASSLLLLQETQYF. The chain employs TRBV5-8 and TRBJ2-5; D gene unclear. This CDR3 is built from 14 residues. Germline CDR1 is SGHTS and CDR2 is YDEGEE. The V end was cut by 1 base, the J end by 1 base, with 8 bases between.

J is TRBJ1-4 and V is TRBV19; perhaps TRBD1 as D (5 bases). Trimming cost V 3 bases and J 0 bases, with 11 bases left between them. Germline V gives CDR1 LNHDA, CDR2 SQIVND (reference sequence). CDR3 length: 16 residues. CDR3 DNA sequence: TGTGCCAGTAGTATGGATTGGGGGGCAACTAATGAAAAACTGTTTTTT. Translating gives CASSMDWGATNEKLFF.

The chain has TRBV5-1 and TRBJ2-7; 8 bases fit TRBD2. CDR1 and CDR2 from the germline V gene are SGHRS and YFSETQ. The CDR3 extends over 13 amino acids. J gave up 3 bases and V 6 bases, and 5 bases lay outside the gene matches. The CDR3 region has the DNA TGCGCCAGCACCCGGGAGGGGGACTACGAGCAGTACTTC. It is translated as CASTREGDYEQYF.

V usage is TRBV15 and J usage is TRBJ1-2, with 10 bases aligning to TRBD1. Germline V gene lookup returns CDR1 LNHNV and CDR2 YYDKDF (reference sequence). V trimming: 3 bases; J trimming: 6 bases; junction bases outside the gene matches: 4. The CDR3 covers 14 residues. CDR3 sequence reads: CATSSLGTGDGYTF. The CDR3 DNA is TGTGCCACCAGCAGCCTCGGGACAGGGGATGGCTACACCTTC. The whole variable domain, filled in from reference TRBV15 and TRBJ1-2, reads DAMVIQNPRYQVTQFGKPVTLSCSQTLNHNVMYWYQQKSSQAPKLLFHYYDKDFNNEADTPDNFQSRRPNTSFCFLDIRSPGLGDTAMYLCATSSLGTGDGYTFGSGTRLTVV.

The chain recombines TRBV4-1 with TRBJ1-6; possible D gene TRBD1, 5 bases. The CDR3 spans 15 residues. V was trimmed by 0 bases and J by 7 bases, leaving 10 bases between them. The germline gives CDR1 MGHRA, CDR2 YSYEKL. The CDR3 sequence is CASSQEAGFNSPLHF. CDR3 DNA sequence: TGCGCCAGCAGCCAAGAGGCAGGGTTCAATTCACCCCTCCACTTT.

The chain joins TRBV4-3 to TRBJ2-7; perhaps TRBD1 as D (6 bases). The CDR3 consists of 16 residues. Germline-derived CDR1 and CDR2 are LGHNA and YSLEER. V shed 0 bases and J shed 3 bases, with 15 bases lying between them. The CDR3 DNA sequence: TGCGCCAGCAGCCAAGATGCAGGGGAGTCTCTCTACGAGCAGTACTTC. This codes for CASSQDAGESLYEQYF.

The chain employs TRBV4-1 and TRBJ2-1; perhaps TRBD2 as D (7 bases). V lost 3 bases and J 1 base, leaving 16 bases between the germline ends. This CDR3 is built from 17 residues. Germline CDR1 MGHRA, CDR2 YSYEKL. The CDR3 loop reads CASSHLGGAGSYNEQFF. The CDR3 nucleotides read TGCGCCAGCAGCCATCTGGGGGGGGCGGGGTCCTACAATGAGCAGTTCTTC.